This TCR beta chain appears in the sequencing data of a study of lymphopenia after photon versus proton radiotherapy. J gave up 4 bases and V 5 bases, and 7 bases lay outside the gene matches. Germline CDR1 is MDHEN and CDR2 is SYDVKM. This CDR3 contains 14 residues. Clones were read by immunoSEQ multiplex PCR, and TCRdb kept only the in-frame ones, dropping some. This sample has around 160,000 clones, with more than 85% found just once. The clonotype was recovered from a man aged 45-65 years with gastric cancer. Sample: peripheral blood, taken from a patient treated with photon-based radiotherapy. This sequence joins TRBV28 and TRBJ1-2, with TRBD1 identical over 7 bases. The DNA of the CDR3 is TGTGCCAGCAGTCTCAGGACAGGAGGCTATGGCTACACCTTC. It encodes CASSLRTGGYGYTF.